These 27 T cell receptor beta chains came from one sample sequenced in a study of radiation and T cells in renal cell carcinoma. Time point: baseline pretreatment blood. The treatment was: 15 Gy SBRT to primary tumor, nephrectomy 4 weeks later. Profiling relied on immunoSEQ multiplex PCR, and the TCRdb table lists in-frame clones only, not all of them. Among about 50,000 clones listed, roughly four fifths were seen once. Source: blood, taken from a patient whose treatment included radiotherapy and nephrectomy. The receptors originated from a woman between 70 and 85 years old with renal cell carcinoma.

This clone was found many times. V and J are TRBV7-8 and TRBJ1-1, with D maybe TRBD1 (6 bases). Germline V gene lookup returns CDR1 SGHVS and CDR2 FQNEAQ. V was shortened by 1 base and J by 0 bases, with 12 bases between the two germline ends. There are 16 residues in the CDR3. The CDR3 loop reads CASSLEGGFMNTEAFF. CDR3 DNA: TGTGCCAGCAGCTTAGAAGGGGGATTCATGAACACTGAAGCTTTCTTT. The full variable domain, rest sourced from reference TRBV7-8 and TRBJ1-1, is GAGVSQSPRYKVAKRGQDVALRCDPISGHVSLFWYQQALGQGPEFLTYFQNEAQLDKSGLPSDRFFAERPEGSVSTLKIQRTQQEDSAVYLCASSLEGGFMNTEAFFGQGTRLTVV.

This chain joins TRBV7-9 and TRBJ1-5; 8 positions match TRBD1. Germline values: CDR1 SEHNR, CDR2 FQNEAQ (reference sequence). The CDR3 spans 15 residues. The V gene end was trimmed by 1 base and the J gene end by 4 bases; junction bases not matched to a gene: 3. CDR3 sequence reads: CASSLGTGMNQPQHF. The CDR3, as DNA: TGTGCCAGCAGCTTAGGGACAGGGATGAATCAGCCCCAGCATTTT.

The count of this clone is one. The chain uses TRBV4-2 and TRBJ2-3; 10 positions match TRBD2. Germline-derived CDR1 and CDR2 are LGHNA and YNFKEQ. With V trimmed by 1 base and J by 5 bases, 9 bases remained unmatched. This CDR3 contains 17 residues. The CDR3 bases are TGTGCCAGCAGCCAAGTCCGGGCTAGCGGGGGCGGAGATACGCAGTATTTT. This codes for CASSQVRASGGGDTQYF.

The CDR3 DNA sequence: TGTGCCATCAGTGAGTCGAGGGGGGACTATGGCTACACCTTC. Protein: CAISESRGDYGYTF. The gene calls are TRBV10-3 and TRBJ1-2; D may be TRBD1 (6 bases). The CDR3 contains 14 residues. V gave up 0 bases and J gave up 3 bases, with 8 bases separating them. The germline V gene has CDR1 ENHRY and CDR2 SYGVKD.

The chain links TRBV19 to TRBJ2-6; 12 bases are shared with TRBD1. V lost 11 bases and J lost 4; bases outside the gene matches: 12. Germline CDR1 is LNHDA and CDR2 is SQIVND (reference sequence). CDR3 length: 17 residues. The CDR3 protein is CACSPGQGASGANVLTF. The CDR3 DNA reads TGTGCCTGCTCACCGGGACAGGGGGCATCGGGGGCCAACGTCCTGACTTTC. The full variable domain, completed using reference TRBV19 and TRBJ2-6, is DGGITQSPKYLFRKEGQNVTLSCEQNLNHDAMYWYRQDPGQGLRLIYYSQIVNDFQKGDIAEGYSVSREKKESFPLTVTSAQKNPTAFYLCACSPGQGASGANVLTFGAGSRLTVL.

The CDR3, as DNA: TGTGCCAGCAGCTTGAACAGGGGGGACACCGGGGAGCTGTTTTTT. Encoded protein: CASSLNRGDTGELFF. The gene calls are TRBV5-4 and TRBJ2-2; 8 nucleotides match TRBD1. CDR1 is SGHNT, CDR2 YYREEE, per germline (reference sequence). V shed 1 base, J shed 3 bases, and the junction held 2 bases outside the gene matches. The CDR3 spans 15 residues.

The rearrangement links TRBV6-5 to TRBJ2-5; weak D call: TRBD2 (5 bases). Germline lookup yields CDR1 MNHEY and CDR2 SVGAGI. V was clipped by 5 bases and J by 5 bases, with 12 bases between them. The length of the CDR3 is 13 residues. CDR3: CASSSGSGETQYF. In nucleotides, the CDR3 is TGTGCCAGCAGTAGTGGGAGTGGGGAGACCCAGTACTTC.

The gene calls are TRBV9 and TRBJ2-7; 7 bases are a match to TRBD2. V dropped 0 bases and J dropped 4; count of bases not matched to a gene: 7. CDR3 length: 15 residues. The V gene's germline CDR1 is SGDLS and CDR2 YYNGEE. The CDR3 DNA follows: TGTGCCAGCAGCGTAGCTGGCGGGAGATCGTACGAGCAGTACTTC. Protein: CASSVAGGRSYEQYF.

Turning to this clone: The junction differs from germline at one of its ends, possibly a read error. The rearrangement joins TRBV27 to TRBJ1-2, with D possibly being TRBD1 (5 bases). The V gene's germline CDR1 is MNHEY and CDR2 SMNVEV (reference sequence). The CDR3 extends over 13 amino acids. The CDR3 loop reads CASSLSGGYGYTF. DNA of the CDR3: TGTGCCAGCAGCTTATCGGGGGGCTATGGCTACACCTTC.

The genes are TRBV5-1 and TRBJ1-3, with TRBD1 identical over 8 bases. Germline V gene lookup returns CDR1 SGHRS and CDR2 YFSETQ. After removal of 0 bases from V and 4 bases from J, the junction contained 6 bases not matched to a gene. This CDR3 has 16 amino acids. The CDR3 sequence is CASSLAAQGAGNTIYF. In nucleotides, the CDR3 is TGCGCCAGCAGCTTGGCCGCGCAGGGGGCAGGAAACACCATATATTTT.

The chain combines TRBV2 with TRBJ1-1; no clear D. This CDR3 spans 15 amino acids. With 4 bases removed from V and 0 bases from J, the gap between germline ends came to 12 bases. The germline CDR1 and CDR2 sequences are SNHLY and FYNNEI. The CDR3 nucleotides are TGTGCCAGCAGTGGTGACGGATACATGAACACTGAAGCTTTCTTT. It translates to CASSGDGYMNTEAFF.

The J gene is TRBJ2-5, the V gene TRBV25-1; weak D call: TRBD2 (6 bases). V lost 7 bases and J 2 bases, leaving 11 bases between the germline ends. CDR1 and CDR2 from the germline V gene are MGHDK and SYGVNS. This CDR3 spans 13 amino acids. The CDR3: CASNRLEQETQYF. CDR3 nucleotide sequence: TGTGCCAGCAACAGACTAGAGCAAGAGACCCAGTACTTC.

The gene calls are TRBV27 and TRBJ2-5; either TRBD1 or TRBD2 may supply D (5 bases each). Deletions cut 4 bases from V and 2 bases from J, with 14 bases between. Germline-derived CDR1 and CDR2 are MNHEY and SMNVEV (reference sequence). The CDR3 length is 15 residues. In nucleotides, the CDR3 is TGTGCCAGCAGTTACAGGACTGGCTTGCAAGAGACCCAGTACTTC. Its protein product is CASSYRTGLQETQYF.

This chain connects TRBV30 to TRBJ2-7; 7 bases line up with TRBD1. With V trimmed by 3 bases and J by 7 bases, 3 bases remained unmatched. This CDR3 spans 11 amino acids. CDR1 is GTSNPN, CDR2 SVGIG, per germline (reference sequence). The CDR3 DNA is TGTGCCTGGAGAAGGGGGCGGGAGCAGTACTTC. Amino acid sequence: CAWRRGREQYF.

The chain recombines TRBV11-2 with TRBJ1-2; D gene uncertain. The CDR3 runs 13 residues. Germline V gene data show CDR1 as SGHAT and CDR2 as FQNNGV. Between the trimmed V and J ends, which lost 5 bases and 2 bases, there was a span of 9 bases. For the CDR3, the DNA is TGTGCCAGCAGCCCCGAAGAGAACTATGGCTACACCTTC. It yields the protein CASSPEENYGYTF.

This clone has just a few counts. The chain joins TRBV5-4 to TRBJ2-5, with unresolved D. CDR3 length: 15 amino acids. Trimming left V 5 bases short and J 0 bases short, with 14 bases between. The germline V gene encodes CDR1 SGHNT and CDR2 YYREEE (reference sequence). CDR3 sequence: CASSTFGTHQETQYF. CDR3 bases: TGTGCCAGCAGTACCTTCGGCACTCACCAAGAGACCCAGTACTTC.

The chain recombines TRBV5-1 with TRBJ1-2; D remains ambiguous. This CDR3 is built from 13 residues. V was trimmed by 1 base and J by 7 bases, leaving 11 bases between them. Looked up from germline, CDR1 is SGHRS and CDR2 is YFSETQ. The CDR3 sequence: CASSLSPEAGYTF. CDR3 nucleotide sequence: TGCGCCAGCAGCTTGAGCCCCGAGGCTGGCTACACCTTC.

By proportion, this clone is medium-sized (0.01 to 0.1%). The chain has TRBV5-6 and TRBJ2-5; possibly TRBD1 for D (6 bases). V lost 0 bases and J lost 9, with 27 bases in between. Germline values: CDR1 SGHDT, CDR2 YYEEEE. This CDR3 has 18 residues. The CDR3, as DNA: TGTGCCAGCAGCTTGGGAGCTCTACTGCGGAATAAAAAGGGGGCCCAGTACTTC. Protein product: CASSLGALLRNKKGAQYF. Variable domain in full (rest from reference TRBV5-6 and TRBJ2-5): DAGVTQSPTHLIKTRGQQVTLRCSPKSGHDTVSWYQQALGQGPQFIFQYYEEEERQRGNFPDRFSGHQFPNYSSELNVNALLLGDSALYLCASSLGALLRNKKGAQYFGPGTRLLVL.

This clone was picked up one time. This CDR3 is CASSLGGDEQYF. As DNA, the CDR3 is TGTGCCAGCAGCTTGGGGGGGGACGAGCAGTACTTC. The genes are TRBV5-5 and TRBJ2-7, with a weak D call TRBD2 (6 bases). V was pared by 0 bases and J by 5 bases, with 6 bases between. Germline V gene lookup returns CDR1 SGHKS and CDR2 YYEKEE (reference sequence). The CDR3 consists of 12 residues. The full variable domain, in which reference TRBV5-5 and TRBJ2-7 provide the parts outside the CDR3, is DAGVTQSPTHLIKTRGQQVTLRCSPISGHKSVSWYQQVLGQGPQFIFQYYEKEERGRGNFPDRFSARQFPNYSSELNVNALLLGDSALYLCASSLGGDEQYFGPGTRLTVT.

This clone was observed a single time. The chain is built from TRBV18 and TRBJ1-6; D is uncertain. The CDR3 consists of 14 residues. Germline values: CDR1 KGHSH, CDR2 LQKENI. The ends were cut back, 2 bases at V and 7 bases at J, with 9 bases in the middle. The CDR3 region has the DNA TGTGCCAGCTCACCAGCTCTAGACAATTCACCCCTCCACTTT. Encoded protein: CASSPALDNSPLHF.

This clone was found a few times. The CDR3 loop reads CASSLGAVMGPQHF. CDR3 nucleotide sequence: TGTGCCAGCAGCTTAGGGGCGGTGATGGGGCCCCAGCATTTT. This rearrangement joins TRBV7-2 to TRBJ1-5; the D is unclear. The V and J ends lost 1 base and 9 bases respectively, with 13 bases between them. The germline V gene encodes CDR1 SGHTA and CDR2 FQGNSA. The CDR3 contains 14 residues.

V is TRBV7-8 and J is TRBJ1-5; unclear D gene. CDR3 size: 13 residues. The germline CDR1 and CDR2 sequences are SGHVS and FQNEAQ. The V end was cut by 5 bases, the J end by 5 bases, with 10 bases between. CDR3 sequence reads: CASSRDVDQPQHF. CDR3 DNA sequence: TGTGCCAGCAGCCGCGACGTGGATCAGCCCCAGCATTTT.

The gene calls are TRBV11-1 and TRBJ1-2; no clear D gene. V was clipped by 2 bases and J by 5 bases, with 12 bases between them. CDR3 length: 14 amino acids. Per the germline V gene, CDR1 is SGHAT and CDR2 is FQDESV (reference sequence). The CDR3: CASSLSEVGYGYTF. The CDR3 nucleotides read TGTGCCAGCAGCTTATCCGAGGTAGGGTATGGCTACACCTTC.

The chain combines TRBV5-1 with TRBJ1-1; D perhaps matches TRBD1 (5 bases). This CDR3 comprises 15 residues. Germline V gene data show CDR1 as SGHRS and CDR2 as YFSETQ. With 5 bases removed from V and 1 base from J, the gap between germline ends came to 15 bases. Here the CDR3 DNA reads TGCGCCAGCAGTCCCACGGGACCGGGGAACACTGAAGCTTTCTTT. Encoded protein: CASSPTGPGNTEAFF.

This chain connects TRBV9 to TRBJ2-1; D not resolved. Trimming took off 0 bases at V and 2 bases at J, with 18 bases between the two ends. The CDR3 contains 18 residues. The germline gives CDR1 SGDLS, CDR2 YYNGEE. The CDR3, as DNA: TGTGCCAGCAGCGTAGGTTACGACTGGAAGGTCACCTACAATGAGCAGTTCTTC. Amino acids: CASSVGYDWKVTYNEQFF.

A single count supports this clone. The chain recombines TRBV6-6 with TRBJ2-7; tentative D call: TRBD2 (5 bases). The CDR3 has 13 residues. The germline V and J ends were trimmed by 2 bases and 5 bases, with 10 bases remaining between them. The V gene's germline CDR1 is MNHNY and CDR2 SVGAGI (reference sequence). As DNA, the CDR3 is TGTGCCAGCAGTTACAGAGGGAACGACGAGCAGTACTTC. Translating gives CASSYRGNDEQYF.

This clone was seen a few times. The genes are TRBV10-3 and TRBJ2-7; D tentatively fits TRBD1 or TRBD2 (5 bases each). Germline CDR1 reads ENHRY; CDR2 reads SYGVKD. The CDR3 has 14 residues. V was pared by 10 bases and J by 4 bases, with 20 bases between. For the CDR3, the DNA is TGTGCCACCCAGGGCGTAGATCGGGATTACGAGCAGTACTTC. Encoded protein: CATQGVDRDYEQYF.